The TCR beta chain under discussion was sequenced for a study of CD8 T cells in ankylosing spondylitis. General study points: Researchers report that disease-linked clones proved CD8+ and relatively rare in peripheral blood.

The CDR3 contains 15 residues. Per germline, CDR1 SGHVS and CDR2 FQNEAQ. Unmatched junction bases numbered 1, after V lost 2 bases and J lost 1 base. Making use of molecular barcodes, quantitative 5'-RACE generated TCR beta libraries. MiXCR, run by TCRdb on the 5' RACE reads, gives a single entry per CDR3 protein. The sample shows fewer than 250,000 distinct CDR3 sequences, approximately 10% of them seen only once. About this clonotype itself: Its antigen remains unidentified.

The TCR was taken from a male donor with ankylosing spondylitis or in good health (not recorded which). The J gene is TRBJ2-2, the V gene TRBV7-8, with 7 bases aligning to TRBD1. Material for sequencing was blood, either unsorted or a sorted T cell fraction (not recorded which). DNA for the CDR3: TGTGCCAGCAGCTTACGGGACAGGAACACCGGGGAGCTGTTTTTT. Its translation: CASSLRDRNTGELFF.